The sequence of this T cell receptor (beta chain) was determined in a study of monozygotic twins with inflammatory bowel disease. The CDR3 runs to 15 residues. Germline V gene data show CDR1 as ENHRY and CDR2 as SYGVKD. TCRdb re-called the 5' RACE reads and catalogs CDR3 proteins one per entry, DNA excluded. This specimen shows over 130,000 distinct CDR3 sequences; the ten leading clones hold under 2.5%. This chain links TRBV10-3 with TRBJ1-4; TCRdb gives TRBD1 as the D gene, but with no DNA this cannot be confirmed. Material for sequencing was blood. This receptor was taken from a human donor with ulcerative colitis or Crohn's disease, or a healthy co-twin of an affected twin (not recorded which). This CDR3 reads CAISETGQQRGKLFF.